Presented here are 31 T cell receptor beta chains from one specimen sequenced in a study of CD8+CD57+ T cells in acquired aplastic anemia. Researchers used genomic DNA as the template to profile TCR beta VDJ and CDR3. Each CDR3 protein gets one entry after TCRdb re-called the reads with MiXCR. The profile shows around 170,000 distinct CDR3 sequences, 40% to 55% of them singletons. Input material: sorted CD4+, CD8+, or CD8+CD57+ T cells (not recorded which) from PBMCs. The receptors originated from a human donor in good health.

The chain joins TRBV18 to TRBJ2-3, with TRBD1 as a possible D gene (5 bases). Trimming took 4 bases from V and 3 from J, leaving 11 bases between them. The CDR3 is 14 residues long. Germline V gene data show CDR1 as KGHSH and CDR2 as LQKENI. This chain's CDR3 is CASSQSGLTDTQYF. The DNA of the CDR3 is TGTGCCAGCTCACAGTCAGGGCTTACAGATACGCAGTATTTT.

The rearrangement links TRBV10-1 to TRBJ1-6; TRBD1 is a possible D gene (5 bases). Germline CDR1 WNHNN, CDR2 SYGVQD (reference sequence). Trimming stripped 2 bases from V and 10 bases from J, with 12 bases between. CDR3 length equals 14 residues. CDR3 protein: CASSEAGTGSPLHF. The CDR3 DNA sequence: TGCGCCAGCAGTGAGGCAGGGACCGGATCACCCCTCCACTTT.

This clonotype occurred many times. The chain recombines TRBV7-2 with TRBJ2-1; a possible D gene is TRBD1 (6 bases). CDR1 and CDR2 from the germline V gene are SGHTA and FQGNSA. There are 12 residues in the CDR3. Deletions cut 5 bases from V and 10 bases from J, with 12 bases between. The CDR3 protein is CASSLRGTEQFF. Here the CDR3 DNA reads TGTGCCAGCAGCCTGAGGGGGACCGAGCAGTTCTTC.

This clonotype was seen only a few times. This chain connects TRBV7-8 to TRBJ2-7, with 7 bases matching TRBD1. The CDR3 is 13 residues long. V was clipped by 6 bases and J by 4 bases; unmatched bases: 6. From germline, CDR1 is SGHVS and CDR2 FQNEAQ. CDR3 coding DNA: TGTGCCAGCAGTGCCCTGACAGGGTACGAGCAGTACTTC. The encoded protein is CASSALTGYEQYF.

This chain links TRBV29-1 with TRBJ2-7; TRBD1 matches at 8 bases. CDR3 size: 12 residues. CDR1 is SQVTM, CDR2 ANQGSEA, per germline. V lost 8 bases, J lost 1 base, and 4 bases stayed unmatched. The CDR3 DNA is TGCAGCCTCCGGGACAGGTCCTACGAGCAGTACTTC. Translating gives CSLRDRSYEQYF.

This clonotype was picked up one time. CDR3: CASSFVGTGLLHEQYF. The CDR3 DNA is TGTGCCAGCAGCTTCGTCGGGACAGGGTTGCTCCACGAGCAGTACTTC. The chain recombines TRBV11-2 with TRBJ2-7; 9 bases align to TRBD1. Germline V gene sequence: CDR1 SGHAT, CDR2 FQNNGV. V was clipped by 3 bases and J by 5 bases; unmatched bases: 11. The CDR3 runs 16 residues.

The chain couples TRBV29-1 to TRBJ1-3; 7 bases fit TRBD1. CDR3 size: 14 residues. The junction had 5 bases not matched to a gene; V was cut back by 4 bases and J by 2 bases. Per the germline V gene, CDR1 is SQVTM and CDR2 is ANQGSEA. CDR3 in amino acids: CSVVVQGAGNTIYF. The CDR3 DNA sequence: TGCAGCGTTGTAGTGCAGGGGGCTGGAAACACCATATATTTT. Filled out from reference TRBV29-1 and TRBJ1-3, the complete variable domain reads SAVISQKPSRDICQRGTSLTIQCQVDSQVTMMFWYRQQPGQSLTLIATANQGSEATYESGFVIDKFPISRPNLTFSTLTVSNMSPEDSSIYLCSVVVQGAGNTIYFGEGSWLTVV.

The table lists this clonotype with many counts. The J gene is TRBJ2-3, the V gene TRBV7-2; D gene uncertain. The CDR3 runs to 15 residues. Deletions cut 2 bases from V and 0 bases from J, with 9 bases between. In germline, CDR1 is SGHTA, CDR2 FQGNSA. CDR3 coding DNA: TGTGCCAGCAGCTTAATAAGGCTTAGCACAGATACGCAGTATTTT. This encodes CASSLIRLSTDTQYF.

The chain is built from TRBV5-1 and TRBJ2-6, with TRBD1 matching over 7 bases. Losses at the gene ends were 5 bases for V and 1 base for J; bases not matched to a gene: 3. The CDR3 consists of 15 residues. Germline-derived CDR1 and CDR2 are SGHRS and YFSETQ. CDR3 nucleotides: TGCGCCAGCAGGGTGGACAGGTCTGGGGCCAACGTCCTGACTTTC. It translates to CASRVDRSGANVLTF. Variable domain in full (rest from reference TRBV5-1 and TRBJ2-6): KAGVTQTPRYLIKTRGQQVTLSCSPISGHRSVSWYQQTPGQGLQFLFEYFSETQRNKGNFPGRFSGRQFSNSRSEMNVSTLELGDSALYLCASRVDRSGANVLTFGAGSRLTVL.

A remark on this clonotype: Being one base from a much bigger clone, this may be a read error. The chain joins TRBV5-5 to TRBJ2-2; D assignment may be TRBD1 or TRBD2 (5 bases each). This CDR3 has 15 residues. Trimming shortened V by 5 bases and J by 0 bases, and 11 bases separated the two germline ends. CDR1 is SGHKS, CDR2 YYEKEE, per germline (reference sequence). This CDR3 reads CASRGRQPNTGELFF. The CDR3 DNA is TGTGCCAGCAGGGGACGACAGCCGAACACCGGGGAGCTGTTTTTT. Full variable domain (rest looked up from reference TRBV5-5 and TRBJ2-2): DAGVTQSPTHLIKTRGQQVTLRCSPISGHKSVSWYQQVLGQGPQFIFQYYEKEERGRGNFPDRFSARQFPNYSSELNVNALLLGDSALYLCASRGRQPNTGELFFGEGSRLTVL.

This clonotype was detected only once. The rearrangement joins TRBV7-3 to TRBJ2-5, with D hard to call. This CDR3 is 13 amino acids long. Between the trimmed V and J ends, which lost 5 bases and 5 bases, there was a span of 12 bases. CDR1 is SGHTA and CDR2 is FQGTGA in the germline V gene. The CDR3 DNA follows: TGTGCCAGCAGCCCATCCTTCGGGGAGACCCAGTACTTC. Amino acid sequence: CASSPSFGETQYF. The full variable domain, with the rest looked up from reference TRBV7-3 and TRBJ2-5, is GAGVSQTPSNKVTEKGKYVELRCDPISGHTALYWYRQSLGQGPEFLIYFQGTGAADDSGLPNDRFFAVRPEGSVSTLKIQRTERGDSAVYLCASSPSFGETQYFGPGTRLLVL.

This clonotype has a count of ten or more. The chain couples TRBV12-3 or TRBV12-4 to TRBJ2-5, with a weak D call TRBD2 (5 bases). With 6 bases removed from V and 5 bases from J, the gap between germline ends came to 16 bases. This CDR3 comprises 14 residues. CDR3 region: CASSLLTKGETQYF. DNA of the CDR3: TGTGCCAGCAGCCTACTGACTAAAGGGGAGACCCAGTACTTC.

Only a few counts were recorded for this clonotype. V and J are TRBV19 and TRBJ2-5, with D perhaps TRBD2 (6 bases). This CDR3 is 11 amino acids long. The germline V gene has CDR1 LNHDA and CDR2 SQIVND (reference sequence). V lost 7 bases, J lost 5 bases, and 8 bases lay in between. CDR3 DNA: TGTGCCAGTACTCTAGCGGAGACCCAGTACTTC. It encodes CASTLAETQYF.

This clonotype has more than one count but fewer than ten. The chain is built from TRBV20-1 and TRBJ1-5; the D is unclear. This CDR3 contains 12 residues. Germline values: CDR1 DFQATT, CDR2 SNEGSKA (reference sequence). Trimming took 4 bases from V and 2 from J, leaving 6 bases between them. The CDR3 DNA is TGCAGTGCTACTGGGGGCAATCAGCCCCAGCATTTT. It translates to CSATGGNQPQHF.

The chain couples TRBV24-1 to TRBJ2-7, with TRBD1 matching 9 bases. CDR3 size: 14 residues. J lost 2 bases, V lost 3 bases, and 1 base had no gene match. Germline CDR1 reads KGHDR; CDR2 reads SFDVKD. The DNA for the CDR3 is TGTGCCACCAGTGATGGGACAGGGACCTACGAGCAGTACTTC. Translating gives CATSDGTGTYEQYF.

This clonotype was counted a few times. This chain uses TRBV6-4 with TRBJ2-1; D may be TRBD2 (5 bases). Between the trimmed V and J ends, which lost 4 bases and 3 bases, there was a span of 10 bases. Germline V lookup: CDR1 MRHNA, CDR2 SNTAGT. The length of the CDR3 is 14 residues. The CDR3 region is CASSVWTGYNEQFF. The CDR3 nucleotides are TGTGCCAGCAGTGTATGGACTGGCTACAATGAGCAGTTCTTC.

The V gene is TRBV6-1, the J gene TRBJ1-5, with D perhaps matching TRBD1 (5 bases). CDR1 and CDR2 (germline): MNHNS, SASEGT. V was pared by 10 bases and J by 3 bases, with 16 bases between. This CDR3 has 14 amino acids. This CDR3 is CAIKAQGLNQPQHF. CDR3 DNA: TGTGCCATCAAGGCGCAGGGCCTCAATCAGCCCCAGCATTTT.

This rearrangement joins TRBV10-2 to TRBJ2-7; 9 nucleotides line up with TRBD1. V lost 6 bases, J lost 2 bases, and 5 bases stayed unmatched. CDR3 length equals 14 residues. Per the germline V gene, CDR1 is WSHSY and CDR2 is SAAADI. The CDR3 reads CASRKGQGTYEQYF. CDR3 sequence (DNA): TGCGCCAGCAGGAAGGGACAGGGAACCTACGAGCAGTACTTC.

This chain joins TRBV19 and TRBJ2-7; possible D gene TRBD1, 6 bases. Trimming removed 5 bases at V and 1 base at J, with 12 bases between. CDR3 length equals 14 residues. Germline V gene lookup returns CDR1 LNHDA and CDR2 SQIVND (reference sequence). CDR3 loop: CASSAYTGSYEQYF. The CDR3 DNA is TGTGCCAGTAGTGCCTATACAGGGTCCTACGAGCAGTACTTC.

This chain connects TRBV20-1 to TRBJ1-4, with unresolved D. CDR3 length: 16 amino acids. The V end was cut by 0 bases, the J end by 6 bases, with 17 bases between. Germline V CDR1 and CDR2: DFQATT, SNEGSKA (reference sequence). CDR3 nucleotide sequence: TGCAGTGCTAGAGATTCAAGGCGGCAGAGTTATGAAAAACTGTTTTTT. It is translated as CSARDSRRQSYEKLFF.

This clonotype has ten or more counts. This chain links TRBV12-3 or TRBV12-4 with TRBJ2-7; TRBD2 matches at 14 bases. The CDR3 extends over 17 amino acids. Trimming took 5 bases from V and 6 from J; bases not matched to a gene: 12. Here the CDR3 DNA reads TGTGCCAGCAGTCGTTCGGGACTAGCGGGAGTTGCTGGCGAGCAGTACTTC. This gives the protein CASSRSGLAGVAGEQYF.

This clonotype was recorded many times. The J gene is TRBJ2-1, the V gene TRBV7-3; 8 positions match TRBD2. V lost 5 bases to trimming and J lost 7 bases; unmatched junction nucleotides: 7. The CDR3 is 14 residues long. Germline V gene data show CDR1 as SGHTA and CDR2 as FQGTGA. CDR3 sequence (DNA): TGTGCCAGCAGCCATGGGACTAGTAGTAATGAGCAGTTCTTC. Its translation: CASSHGTSSNEQFF.

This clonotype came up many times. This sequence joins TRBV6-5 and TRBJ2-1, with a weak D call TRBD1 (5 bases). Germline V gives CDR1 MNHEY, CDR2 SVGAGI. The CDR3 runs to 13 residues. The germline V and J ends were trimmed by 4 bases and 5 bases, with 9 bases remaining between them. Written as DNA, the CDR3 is TGTGCCAGCAGTTGGGGCCTGAACAATGAGCAGTTCTTC. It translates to CASSWGLNNEQFF.

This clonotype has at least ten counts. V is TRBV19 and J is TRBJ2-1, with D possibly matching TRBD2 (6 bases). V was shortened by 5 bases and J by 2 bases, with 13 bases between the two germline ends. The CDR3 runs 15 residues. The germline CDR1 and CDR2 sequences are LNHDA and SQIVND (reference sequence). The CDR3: CASSSSARAYNEQFF. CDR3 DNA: TGTGCCAGTAGTTCTAGCGCGAGGGCCTACAATGAGCAGTTCTTC.

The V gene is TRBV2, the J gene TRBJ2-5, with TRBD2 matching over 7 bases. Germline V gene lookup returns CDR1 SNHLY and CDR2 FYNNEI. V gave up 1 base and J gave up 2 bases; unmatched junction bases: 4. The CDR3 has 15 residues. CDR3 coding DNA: TGTGCCAGCAGTGAAGGCGGGAGACCTCAAGAGACCCAGTACTTC. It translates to CASSEGGRPQETQYF.

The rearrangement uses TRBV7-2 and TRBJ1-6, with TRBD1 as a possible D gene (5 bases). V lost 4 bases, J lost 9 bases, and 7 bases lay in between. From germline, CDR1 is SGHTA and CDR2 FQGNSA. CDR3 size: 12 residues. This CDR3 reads CASSSRASPLHF. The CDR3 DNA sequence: TGTGCCAGCAGCTCCAGGGCTTCACCCCTCCACTTT.

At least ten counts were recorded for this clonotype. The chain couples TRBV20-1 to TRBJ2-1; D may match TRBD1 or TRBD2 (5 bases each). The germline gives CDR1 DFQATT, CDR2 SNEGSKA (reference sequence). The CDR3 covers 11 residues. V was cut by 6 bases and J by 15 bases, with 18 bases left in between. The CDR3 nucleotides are TGCAGTGCCGCCGGTGAGGGGCTCCGGTTCTTC. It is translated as CSAAGEGLRFF.

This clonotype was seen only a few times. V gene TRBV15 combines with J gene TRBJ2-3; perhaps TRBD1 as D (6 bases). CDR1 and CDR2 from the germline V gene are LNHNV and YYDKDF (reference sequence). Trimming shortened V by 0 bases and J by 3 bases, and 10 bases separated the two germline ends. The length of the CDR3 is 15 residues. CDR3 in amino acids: CATSRDGQGTDTQYF. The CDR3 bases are TGTGCCACCAGCAGAGATGGGCAGGGGACAGATACGCAGTATTTT.

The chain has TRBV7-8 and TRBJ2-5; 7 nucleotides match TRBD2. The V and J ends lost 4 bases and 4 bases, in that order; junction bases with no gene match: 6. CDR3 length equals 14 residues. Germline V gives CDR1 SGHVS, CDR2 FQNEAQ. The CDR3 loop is CASSSQLAGETQYF. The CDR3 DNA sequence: TGTGCCAGCAGCTCCCAATTAGCGGGAGAGACCCAGTACTTC.

This CDR3 reads CASSVGTFEAFF. CDR3 DNA: TGTGCCAGCAGCGTTGGTACATTTGAAGCTTTCTTT. The chain uses TRBV7-9 and TRBJ1-1; the D is unclear. V was pared by 5 bases and J by 7 bases, with 11 bases between. The CDR3 extends over 12 amino acids. The germline gives CDR1 SEHNR, CDR2 FQNEAQ (reference sequence). Together with reference TRBV7-9 and TRBJ1-1, the CDR3 gives the full variable domain: DTGVSQNPRHKITKRGQNVTFRCDPISEHNRLYWYRQTLGQGPEFLTYFQNEAQLEKSRLLSDRFSAERPKGSFSTLEIQRTEQGDSAMYLCASSVGTFEAFFGQGTRLTVV.

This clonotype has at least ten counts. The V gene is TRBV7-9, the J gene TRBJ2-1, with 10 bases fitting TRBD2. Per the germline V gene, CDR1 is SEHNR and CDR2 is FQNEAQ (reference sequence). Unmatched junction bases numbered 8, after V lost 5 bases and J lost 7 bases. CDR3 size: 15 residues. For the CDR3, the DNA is TGTGCCAGCAGCCTCAGCGGGAGGGCCGGGAATGAGCAGTTCTTC. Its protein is CASSLSGRAGNEQFF.